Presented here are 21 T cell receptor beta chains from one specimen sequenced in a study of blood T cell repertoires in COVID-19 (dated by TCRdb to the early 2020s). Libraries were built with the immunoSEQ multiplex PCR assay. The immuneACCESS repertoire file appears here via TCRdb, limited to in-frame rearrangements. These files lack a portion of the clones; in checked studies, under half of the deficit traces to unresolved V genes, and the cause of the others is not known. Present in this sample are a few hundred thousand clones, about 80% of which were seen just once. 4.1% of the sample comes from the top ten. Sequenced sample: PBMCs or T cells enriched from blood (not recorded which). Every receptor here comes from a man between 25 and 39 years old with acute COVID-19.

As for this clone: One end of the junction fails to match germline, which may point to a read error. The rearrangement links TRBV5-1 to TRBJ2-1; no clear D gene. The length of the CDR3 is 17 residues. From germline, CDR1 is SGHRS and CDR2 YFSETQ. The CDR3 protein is CASRRLGSASSYNEQFF. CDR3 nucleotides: TGTGCCAGCAGGCGCCTAGGCAGCGCCTCCTCCTACAATGAGCAGTTCTTC.

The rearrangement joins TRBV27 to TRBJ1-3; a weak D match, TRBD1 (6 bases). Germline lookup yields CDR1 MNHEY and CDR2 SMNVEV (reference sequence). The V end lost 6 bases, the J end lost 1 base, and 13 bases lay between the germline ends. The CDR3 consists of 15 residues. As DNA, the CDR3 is TGTGCCAGCAGGCCCACAGGGTCATCTGGAAACACCATATATTTT. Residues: CASRPTGSSGNTIYF.

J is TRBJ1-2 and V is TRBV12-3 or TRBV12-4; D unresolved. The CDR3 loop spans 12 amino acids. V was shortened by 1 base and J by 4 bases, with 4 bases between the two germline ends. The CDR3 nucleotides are TGTGCCAGCAGTTTAGTCGGCTATGGCTACACCTTC. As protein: CASSLVGYGYTF.

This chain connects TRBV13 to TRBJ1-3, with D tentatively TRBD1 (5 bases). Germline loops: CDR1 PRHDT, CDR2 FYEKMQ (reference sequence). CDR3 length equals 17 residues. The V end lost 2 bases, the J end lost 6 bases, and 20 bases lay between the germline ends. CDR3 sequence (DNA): TGTGCCAGCAGCTTACCTTCCGGGGGAGTGAACGAAAACACCATATATTTT. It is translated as CASSLPSGGVNENTIYF.

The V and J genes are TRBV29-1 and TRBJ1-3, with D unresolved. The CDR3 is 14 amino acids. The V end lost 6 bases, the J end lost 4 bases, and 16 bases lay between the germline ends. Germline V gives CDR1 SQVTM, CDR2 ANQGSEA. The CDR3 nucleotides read TGCAGCGTCTCGGGAGGGAGGACGGGAAACACCATATATTTT. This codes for CSVSGGRTGNTIYF.

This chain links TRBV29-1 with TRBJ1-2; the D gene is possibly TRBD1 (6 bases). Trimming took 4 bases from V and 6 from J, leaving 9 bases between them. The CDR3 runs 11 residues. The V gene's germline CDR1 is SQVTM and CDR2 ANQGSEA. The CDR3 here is CSVGTGNGYTF. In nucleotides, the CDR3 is TGCAGCGTTGGAACAGGGAATGGCTACACCTTC.

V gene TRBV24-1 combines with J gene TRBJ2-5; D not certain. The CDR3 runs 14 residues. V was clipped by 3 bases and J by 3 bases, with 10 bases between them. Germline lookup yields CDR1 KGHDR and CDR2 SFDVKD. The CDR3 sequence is CATSDRRNKETQYF. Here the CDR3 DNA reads TGTGCCACCAGTGATAGAAGAAACAAAGAGACCCAGTACTTC.

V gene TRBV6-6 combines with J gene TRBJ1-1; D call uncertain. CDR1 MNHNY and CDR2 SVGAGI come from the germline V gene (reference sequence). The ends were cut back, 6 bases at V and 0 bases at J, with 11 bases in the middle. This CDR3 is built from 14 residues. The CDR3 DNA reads TGTGCCAGCAGGTTACAATTCATGAACACTGAAGCTTTCTTT. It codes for CASRLQFMNTEAFF.

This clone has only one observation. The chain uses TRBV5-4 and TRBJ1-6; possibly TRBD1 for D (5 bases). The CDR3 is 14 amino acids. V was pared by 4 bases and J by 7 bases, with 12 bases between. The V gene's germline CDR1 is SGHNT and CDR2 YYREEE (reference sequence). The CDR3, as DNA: TGTGCCAGCAGCGCACAGGTCCAAAATTCACCCCTCCACTTT. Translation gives CASSAQVQNSPLHF.

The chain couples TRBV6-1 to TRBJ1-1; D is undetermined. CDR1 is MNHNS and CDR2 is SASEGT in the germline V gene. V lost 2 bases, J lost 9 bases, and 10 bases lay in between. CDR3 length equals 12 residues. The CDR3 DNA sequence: TGTGCCAGCAGTGAATCTTTTAGAAAAGCTTTCTTT. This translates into CASSESFRKAFF.

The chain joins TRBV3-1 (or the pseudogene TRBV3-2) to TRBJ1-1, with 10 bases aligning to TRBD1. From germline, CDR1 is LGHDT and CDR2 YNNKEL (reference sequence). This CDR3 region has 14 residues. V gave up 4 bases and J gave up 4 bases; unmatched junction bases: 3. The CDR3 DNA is TGTGCCAGCAGCCTTGACAGGGGGCTCACTGAAGCTTTCTTT. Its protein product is CASSLDRGLTEAFF.

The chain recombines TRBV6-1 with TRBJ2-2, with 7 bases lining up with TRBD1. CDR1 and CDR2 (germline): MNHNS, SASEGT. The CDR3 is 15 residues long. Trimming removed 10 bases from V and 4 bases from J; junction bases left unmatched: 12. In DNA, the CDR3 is TGTGCCACTTCTTACAGGGGCAGGGTCACCGGGGAGCTGTTTTTT. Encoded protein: CATSYRGRVTGELFF.

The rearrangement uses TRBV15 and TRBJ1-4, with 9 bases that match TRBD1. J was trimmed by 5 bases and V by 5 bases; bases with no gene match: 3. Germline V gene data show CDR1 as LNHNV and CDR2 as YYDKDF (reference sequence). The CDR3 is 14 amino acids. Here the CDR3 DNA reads TGTGCCACCAGCCACGGGACAGGGAATGAAAAACTGTTTTTT. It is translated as CATSHGTGNEKLFF. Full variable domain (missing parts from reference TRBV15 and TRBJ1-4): DAMVIQNPRYQVTQFGKPVTLSCSQTLNHNVMYWYQQKSSQAPKLLFHYYDKDFNNEADTPDNFQSRRPNTSFCFLDIRSPGLGDTAMYLCATSHGTGNEKLFFGSGTQLSVL.

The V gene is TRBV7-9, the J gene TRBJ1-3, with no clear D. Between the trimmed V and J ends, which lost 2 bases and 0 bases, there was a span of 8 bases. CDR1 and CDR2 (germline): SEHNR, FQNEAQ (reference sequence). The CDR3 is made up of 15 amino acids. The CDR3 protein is CASSLWQASGNTIYF. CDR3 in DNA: TGTGCCAGCAGCTTATGGCAGGCCTCTGGAAACACCATATATTTT.

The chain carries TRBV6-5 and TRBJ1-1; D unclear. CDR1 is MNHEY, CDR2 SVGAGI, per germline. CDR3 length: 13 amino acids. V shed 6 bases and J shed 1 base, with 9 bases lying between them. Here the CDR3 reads CASRPTSNTEAFF. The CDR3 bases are TGTGCCAGCAGGCCGACATCGAACACTGAAGCTTTCTTT.

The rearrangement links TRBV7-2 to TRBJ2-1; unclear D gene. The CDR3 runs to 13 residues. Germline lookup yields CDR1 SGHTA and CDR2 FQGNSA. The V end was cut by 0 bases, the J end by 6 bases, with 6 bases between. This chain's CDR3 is CASSLALTNEQFF. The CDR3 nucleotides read TGTGCCAGCAGCTTAGCACTTACCAATGAGCAGTTCTTC.

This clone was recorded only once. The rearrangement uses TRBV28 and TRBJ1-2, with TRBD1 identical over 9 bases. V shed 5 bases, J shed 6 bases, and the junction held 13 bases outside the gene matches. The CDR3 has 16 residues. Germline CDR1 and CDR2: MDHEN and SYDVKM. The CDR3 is CASSGLGTGLSNGYTF. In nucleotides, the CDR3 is TGTGCCAGCAGTGGTTTGGGGACAGGGCTTAGTAATGGCTACACCTTC.

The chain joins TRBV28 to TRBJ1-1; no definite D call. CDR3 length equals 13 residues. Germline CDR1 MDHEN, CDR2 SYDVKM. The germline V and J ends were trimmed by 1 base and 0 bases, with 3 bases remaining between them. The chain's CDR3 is CASSLSVNTEAFF. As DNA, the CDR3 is TGTGCCAGCAGTTTATCCGTGAACACTGAAGCTTTCTTT. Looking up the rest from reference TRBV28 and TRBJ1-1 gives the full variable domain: DVKVTQSSRYLVKRTGEKVFLECVQDMDHENMFWYRQDPGLGLRLIYFSYDVKMKEKGDIPEGYSVSREKKERFSLILESASTNQTSMYLCASSLSVNTEAFFGQGTRLTVV.

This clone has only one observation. CDR3 in amino acids: CASSPWTSGGPYNEQFF. The CDR3 nucleotides read TGTGCCAGCAGCCCCTGGACTAGCGGGGGTCCCTACAATGAGCAGTTCTTC. This chain uses TRBV7-2 with TRBJ2-1, with 13 bases matching TRBD2. CDR3 length equals 17 residues. CDR1 SGHTA and CDR2 FQGNSA come from the germline V gene. V was pared by 5 bases and J by 2 bases, with 6 bases of the junction left unmatched.

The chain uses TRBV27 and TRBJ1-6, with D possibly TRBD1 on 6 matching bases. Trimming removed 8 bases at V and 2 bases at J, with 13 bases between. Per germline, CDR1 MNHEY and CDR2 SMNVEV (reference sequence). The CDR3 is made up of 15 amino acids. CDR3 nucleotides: TGTGCCAGCGGAAGGGGGGGCCCCTATAATTCACCCCTCCACTTT. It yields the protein CASGRGGPYNSPLHF.

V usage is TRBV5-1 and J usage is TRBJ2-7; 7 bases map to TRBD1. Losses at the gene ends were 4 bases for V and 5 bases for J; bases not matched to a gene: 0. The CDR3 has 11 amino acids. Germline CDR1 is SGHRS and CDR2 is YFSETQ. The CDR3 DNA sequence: TGCGCCAGCAGCGGGACAGACGAGCAGTACGTC. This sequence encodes CASSGTDEQYV.